This T cell receptor beta chain was sequenced in a study of glioma-infiltrating T cells after dendritic cell vaccination. Study summary: The vaccine used monocyte-derived dendritic cells pulsed overnight with autologous tumor lysate. Patients received three intradermal dendritic cell vaccine injections at biweekly intervals.

The CDR3 has 16 residues. V gave up 2 bases and J gave up 0 bases; unmatched junction bases: 6. Germline CDR1 reads MGHRA; CDR2 reads YSYEKL. Amplification used 60 V beta primers and 13 J beta primers. Some clones are missing from TCRdb's copy, which holds only in-frame ones; the method was immunoSEQ multiplex PCR. The table has just over 95,000 clones, 75% to 85% seen once. The genes are TRBV4-1 and TRBJ2-7, with 8 bases matching TRBD1. The clonotype comes from a human donor with glioblastoma. The sequenced sample was blood, obtained before dendritic cell vaccination. The CDR3, as DNA: TGCGCCAGCAGCCAATCCCCAGGGGGCCACTCCTACGAGCAGTACTTC. Protein sequence: CASSQSPGGHSYEQYF.